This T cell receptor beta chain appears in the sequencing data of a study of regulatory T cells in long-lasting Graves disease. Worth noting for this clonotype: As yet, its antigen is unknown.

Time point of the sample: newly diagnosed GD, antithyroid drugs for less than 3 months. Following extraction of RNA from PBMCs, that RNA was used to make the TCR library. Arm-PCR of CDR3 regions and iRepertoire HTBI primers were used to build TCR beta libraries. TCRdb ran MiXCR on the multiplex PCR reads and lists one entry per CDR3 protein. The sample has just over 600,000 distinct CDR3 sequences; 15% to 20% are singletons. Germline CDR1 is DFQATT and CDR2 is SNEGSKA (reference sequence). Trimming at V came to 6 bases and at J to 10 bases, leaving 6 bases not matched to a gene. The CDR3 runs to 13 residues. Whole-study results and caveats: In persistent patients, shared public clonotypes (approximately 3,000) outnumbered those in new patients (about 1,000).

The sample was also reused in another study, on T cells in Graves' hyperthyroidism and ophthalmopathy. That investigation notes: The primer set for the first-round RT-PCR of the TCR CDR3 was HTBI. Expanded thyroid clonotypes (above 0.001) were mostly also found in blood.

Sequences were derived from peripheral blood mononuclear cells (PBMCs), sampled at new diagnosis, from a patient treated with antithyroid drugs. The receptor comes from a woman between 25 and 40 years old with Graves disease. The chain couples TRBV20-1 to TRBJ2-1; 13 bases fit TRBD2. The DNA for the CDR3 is TGCAGTGCCGAGACTAGCGGGAGGCCCGAGCAGTTCTTC. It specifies CSAETSGRPEQFF.